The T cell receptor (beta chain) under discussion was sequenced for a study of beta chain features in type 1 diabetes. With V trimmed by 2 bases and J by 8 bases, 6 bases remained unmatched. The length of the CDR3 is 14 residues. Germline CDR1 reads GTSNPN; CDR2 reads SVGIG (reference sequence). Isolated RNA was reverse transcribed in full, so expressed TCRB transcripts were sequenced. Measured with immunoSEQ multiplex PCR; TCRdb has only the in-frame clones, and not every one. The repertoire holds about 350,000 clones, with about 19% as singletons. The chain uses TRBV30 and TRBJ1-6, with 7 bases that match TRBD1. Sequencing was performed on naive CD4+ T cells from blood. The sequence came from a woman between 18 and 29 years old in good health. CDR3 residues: CAWSLSTGDSPLHF. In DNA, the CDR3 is TGTGCCTGGAGTCTCTCCACAGGGGATTCACCCCTCCACTTT.